This T cell receptor (beta chain) was retrieved from a study of blood T cells in healthy people across ages. A J-beta primer mix and a sample-barcoded 5' primer were used in a second PCR of about 6 to 12 cycles. TCRdb ran MiXCR on the 5' RACE reads and lists one entry per CDR3 protein. Among 1.5 million to 2 million distinct CDR3 sequences listed, less than 50% were seen once. V lost 2 bases, J lost 8 bases, and 14 bases lay in between. Per germline, CDR1 SGHDT and CDR2 YYEEEE. The CDR3 runs 14 residues. The sequence derives from a woman aged 40-49 years in good health. The chain carries TRBV5-6 and TRBJ2-1, with D possibly being TRBD1 (5 bases). Sequenced sample: blood. The CDR3: CASSFGHLGHEQFF. In DNA, the CDR3 is TGTGCCAGCAGCTTCGGACACCTGGGGCATGAGCAGTTCTTC.